This T cell receptor beta chain was identified during a study of Tregs in tolerant kidney transplant recipients (dated by TCRdb to the late 2010s). General notes on the study: Related donors were used in the transplants with nonmyeloablative bone marrow transplantation, and mixed chimerism was transient in the human trials. The study applied TCRbeta sequencing to find donor-specific regulatory T cells before combined kidney and bone marrow transplantation and then followed those same cells after transplant. General findings and caveats noted by the study authors: The study was limited by small patient numbers, and the findings need validation in larger populations and under other immunosuppression protocols. PCR primers changed over time for some patients, so nucleotide-level comparison across those patients' samples was not possible. Donor-specific Treg expansion exceeded global Treg expansion in tolerant patients, suggesting antigen-driven rather than nonspecific expansion. Biological reproducibility was not directly assessed, although technical replication error appeared to be minimal. Expanding Tregs with activated donor B cells appeared to identify the most biologically relevant and donor-specific TCRbeta repertoire.

In regard to this clone: The antigen it binds to is not known. No base-level quality is on record; no much larger clone is a single base apart.

The meaning of the sample's time point label: blood sample drawn before combined kidney and bone marrow transplant. Thawed PBMCs were FACS-sorted into unstimulated Tregs (CD4+CD25+CD127-), CD4+ non-Tregs (CD4+CD25-), CD4 cells and CD8 cells. Before Treg sorting, thawed PBMCs were rested overnight at 37°C with approximately 190 IU/ml IL-2. Several combined kidney and bone marrow transplant recipients from the ITN036ST trial were included as patients, and samples were available only from these trial subjects. Healthy control blood was processed to PBMCs with a Ficoll density gradient and then cryopreserved, whereas patient PBMCs were collected both before and after transplant. For TCRbeta CDR3 sequencing, genomic DNA was extracted from sorted cells using the QIAGEN DNeasy Blood and Tissue Kit. Through immunoSEQ, high-throughput TCRbeta CDR3 sequencing was done commercially, including PCR amplification with internal controls and bias correction. The authors' pipeline ran thus. Unique productive TCRbeta sequences were defined by CDR3 nucleotide sequence where primers matched, otherwise by CDR3 amino acid sequence with Vbeta and Jbeta genes. Sorting error was corrected by removing sequences shared between sorted populations at a frequency ratio of 2:1 or less, and the remaining shared sequences were assigned to the higher population. Donor-reactive sequences were defined as at least 5-fold expanded in CFSE-low cells versus unstimulated cells, with frequency of at least 0.01% in CFSE-low cells. Repertoire divergence was quantified by Jensen-Shannon divergence calculated from the top 100 TCRbeta sequences ranked by frequency. For samples with multiple sequencing runs, sorting error was corrected in each run separately before the runs were combined. In TCRdb, the immuneACCESS table is reduced to in-frame sequences with V and J assigned. These tables do not hold every clone; where another copy was compared, an unresolved V gene accounts for under half, and the others remain unexplained. That table gives V, J and clone size, and the DNA gave D and trimming. This sample is represented by around 78,000 clones; roughly 90% of them were singletons. The biggest ten clones account for about 0.36% of the sample.

The receptor comes from a human donor who received a combined kidney and bone marrow transplant. The starting material was Tregs from blood, obtained before the transplant.

The CDR3 region reads CATSRDPSNYGYTF. The nucleotide sequence reads as follows: TGTGCCACCAGCAGGGACCCTTCTAACTATGGCTACACCTTC. Rearrangement joined TRBV15 to TRBJ1-2; no confident D gene assignment can be made. The germline V gene (reference sequence) sets CDR1 to LNHNV and CDR2 to YYDKDF. Counted from cysteine to phenylalanine, this CDR3 has 14 amino acids. The CDR3 DNA has 42 bases and is translated from base 1. Cut back by 3 bases and 0 bases, the V and J ends lie 8 bases apart. Supplemented by the reference TRBV15 and TRBJ1-2 proteins around the CDR3, the complete variable domain is DAMVIQNPRYQVTQFGKPVTLSCSQTLNHNVMYWYQQKSSQAPKLLFHYYDKDFNNEADTPDNFQSRRPNTSFCFLDIRSPGLGDTAMYLCATSRDPSNYGYTFGSGTRLTVV.